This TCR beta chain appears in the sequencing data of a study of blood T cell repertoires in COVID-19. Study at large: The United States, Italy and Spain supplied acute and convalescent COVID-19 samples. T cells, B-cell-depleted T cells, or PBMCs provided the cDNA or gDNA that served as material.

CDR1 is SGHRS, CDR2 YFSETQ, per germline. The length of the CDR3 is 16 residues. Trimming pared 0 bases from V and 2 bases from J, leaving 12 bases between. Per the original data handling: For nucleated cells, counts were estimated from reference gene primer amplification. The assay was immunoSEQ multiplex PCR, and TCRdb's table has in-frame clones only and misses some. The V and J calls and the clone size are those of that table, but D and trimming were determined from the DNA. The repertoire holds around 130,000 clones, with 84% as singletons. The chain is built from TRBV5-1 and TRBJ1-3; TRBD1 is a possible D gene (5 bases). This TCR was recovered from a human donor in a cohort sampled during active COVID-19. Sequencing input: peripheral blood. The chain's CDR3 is CASSLAAGNPGNTIYF. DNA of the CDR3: TGCGCCAGCAGCTTGGCGGCAGGGAATCCTGGAAACACCATATATTTT.